This T cell receptor (beta chain) was sequenced in a study of technical replicates of blood from a few donors. Here immunoSEQ multiplex PCR was the method, and the copy in TCRdb shows in-frame clones only, minus some. The table records 10,000 or so clones, over 85% of them present only once. The specimen sequenced was PBMCs. The clonotype comes from a human donor in good health.

The CDR3 DNA reads as TGCGCCAGCAGCATGACGGGACACTTCAATCAGCCCCAGCATTTT. Its protein is CASSMTGHFNQPQHF. V is TRBV5-1 and J is TRBJ1-5, with a possible D match to TRBD1 (6 bases). CDR3 length equals 15 residues. From germline, CDR1 is SGHRS and CDR2 YFSETQ. With 4 bases removed from V and 3 bases from J, the gap between germline ends came to 14 bases. Using reference TRBV5-1 and TRBJ1-5 for the parts outside the CDR3, the full variable domain is KAGVTQTPRYLIKTRGQQVTLSCSPISGHRSVSWYQQTPGQGLQFLFEYFSETQRNKGNFPGRFSGRQFSNSRSEMNVSTLELGDSALYLCASSMTGHFNQPQHFGDGTRLSIL.